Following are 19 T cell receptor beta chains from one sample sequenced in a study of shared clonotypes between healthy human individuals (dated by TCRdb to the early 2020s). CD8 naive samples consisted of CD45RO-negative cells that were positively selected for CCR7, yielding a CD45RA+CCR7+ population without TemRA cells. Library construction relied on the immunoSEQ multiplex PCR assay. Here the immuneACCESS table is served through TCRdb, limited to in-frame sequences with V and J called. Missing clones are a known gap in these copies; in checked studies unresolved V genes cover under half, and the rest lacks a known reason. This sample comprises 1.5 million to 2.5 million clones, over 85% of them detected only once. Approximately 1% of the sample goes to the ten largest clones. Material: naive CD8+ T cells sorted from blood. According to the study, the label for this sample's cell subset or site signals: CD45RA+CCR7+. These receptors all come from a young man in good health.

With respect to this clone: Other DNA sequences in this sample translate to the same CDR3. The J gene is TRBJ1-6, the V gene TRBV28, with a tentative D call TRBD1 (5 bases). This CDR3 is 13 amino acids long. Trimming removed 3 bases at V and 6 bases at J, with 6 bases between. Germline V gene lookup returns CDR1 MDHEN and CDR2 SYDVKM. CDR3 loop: CASSFRGNSPLHF. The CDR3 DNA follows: TGTGCCAGCAGTTTTAGGGGTAATTCACCCCTCCACTTT. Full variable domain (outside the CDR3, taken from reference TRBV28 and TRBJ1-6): DVKVTQSSRYLVKRTGEKVFLECVQDMDHENMFWYRQDPGLGLRLIYFSYDVKMKEKGDIPEGYSVSREKKERFSLILESASTNQTSMYLCASSFRGNSPLHFGNGTRLTVT.

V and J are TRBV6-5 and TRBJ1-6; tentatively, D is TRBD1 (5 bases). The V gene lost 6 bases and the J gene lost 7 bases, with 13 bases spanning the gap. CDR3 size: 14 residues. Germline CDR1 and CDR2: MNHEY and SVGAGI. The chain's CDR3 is CASSPPDRNSPLHF. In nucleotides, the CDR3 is TGTGCCAGCAGCCCTCCTGACAGAAATTCACCCCTCCACTTT.

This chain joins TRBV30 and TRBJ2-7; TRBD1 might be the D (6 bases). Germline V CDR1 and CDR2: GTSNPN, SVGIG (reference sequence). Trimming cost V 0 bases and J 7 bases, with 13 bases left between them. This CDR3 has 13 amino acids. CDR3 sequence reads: CAWSVRTAWEQYF. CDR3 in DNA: TGTGCCTGGAGTGTACGGACAGCCTGGGAGCAGTACTTC.

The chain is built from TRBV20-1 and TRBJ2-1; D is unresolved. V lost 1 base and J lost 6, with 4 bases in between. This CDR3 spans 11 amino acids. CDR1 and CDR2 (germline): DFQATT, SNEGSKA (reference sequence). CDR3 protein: CSARVPNEQFF. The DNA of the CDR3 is TGCAGTGCTAGAGTACCCAATGAGCAGTTCTTC.

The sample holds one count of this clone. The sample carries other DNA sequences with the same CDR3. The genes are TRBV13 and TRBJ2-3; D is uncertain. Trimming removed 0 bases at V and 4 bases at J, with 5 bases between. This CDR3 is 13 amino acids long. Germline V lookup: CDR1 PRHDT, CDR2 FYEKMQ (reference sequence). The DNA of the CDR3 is TGTGCCAGCAGCTTAGGCCTCCCAGATACGCAGTATTTT. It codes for CASSLGLPDTQYF.

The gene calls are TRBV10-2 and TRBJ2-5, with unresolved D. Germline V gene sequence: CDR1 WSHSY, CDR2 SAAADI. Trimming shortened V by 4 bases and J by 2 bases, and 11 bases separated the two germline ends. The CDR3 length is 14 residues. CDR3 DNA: TGCGCCAGCAGTGTAGGATCTAAACAAGAGACCCAGTACTTC. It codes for CASSVGSKQETQYF.

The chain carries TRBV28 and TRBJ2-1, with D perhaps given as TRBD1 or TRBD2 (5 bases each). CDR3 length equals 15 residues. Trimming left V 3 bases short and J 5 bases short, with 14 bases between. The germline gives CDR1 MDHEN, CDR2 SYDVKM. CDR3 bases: TGTGCCAGCAGTTTTCAGGGAGCGAAGGACAATGAGCAGTTCTTC. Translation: CASSFQGAKDNEQFF. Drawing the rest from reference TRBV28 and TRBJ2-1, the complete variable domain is DVKVTQSSRYLVKRTGEKVFLECVQDMDHENMFWYRQDPGLGLRLIYFSYDVKMKEKGDIPEGYSVSREKKERFSLILESASTNQTSMYLCASSFQGAKDNEQFFGPGTRLTVL.

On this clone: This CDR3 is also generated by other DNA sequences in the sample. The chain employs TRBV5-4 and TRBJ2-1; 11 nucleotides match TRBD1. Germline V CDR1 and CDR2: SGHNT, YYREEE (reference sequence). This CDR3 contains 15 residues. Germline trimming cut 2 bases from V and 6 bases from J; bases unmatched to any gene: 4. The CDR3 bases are TGTGCCAGCAGCTTCGGGACAGGGGGTGTCAATGAGCAGTTCTTC. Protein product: CASSFGTGGVNEQFF.

CDR3 residues: CASSLRDYFYNEQFF. The CDR3 DNA is TGTGCCAGCAGCTTGCGGGACTATTTCTACAATGAGCAGTTCTTC. The V call is TRBV5-6, the J call TRBJ2-1; 7 bases align to TRBD2. Trimming removed 1 base from V and 3 bases from J; junction bases left unmatched: 4. Germline V CDR1 and CDR2: SGHDT, YYEEEE. The CDR3 covers 15 residues.

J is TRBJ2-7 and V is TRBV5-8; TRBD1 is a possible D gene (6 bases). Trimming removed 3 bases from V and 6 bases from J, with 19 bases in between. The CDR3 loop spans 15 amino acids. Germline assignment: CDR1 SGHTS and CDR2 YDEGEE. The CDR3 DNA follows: TGTGCCAGCAGCTGGACAGACCCCACGTTATCCGAGCAGTACTTC. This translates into CASSWTDPTLSEQYF. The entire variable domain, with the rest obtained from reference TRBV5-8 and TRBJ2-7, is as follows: EAGVTQSPTHLIKTRGQQATLRCSPISGHTSVYWYQQALGLGLQFLLWYDEGEERNRGNFPPRFSGRQFPNYSSELNVNALELEDSALYLCASSWTDPTLSEQYFGPGTRLTVT.

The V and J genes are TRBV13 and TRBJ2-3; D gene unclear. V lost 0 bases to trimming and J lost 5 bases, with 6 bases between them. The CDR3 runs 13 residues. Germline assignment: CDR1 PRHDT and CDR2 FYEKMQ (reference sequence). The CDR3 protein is CASSLGREDTQYF. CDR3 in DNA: TGTGCCAGCAGCTTAGGCCGAGAAGATACGCAGTATTTT.

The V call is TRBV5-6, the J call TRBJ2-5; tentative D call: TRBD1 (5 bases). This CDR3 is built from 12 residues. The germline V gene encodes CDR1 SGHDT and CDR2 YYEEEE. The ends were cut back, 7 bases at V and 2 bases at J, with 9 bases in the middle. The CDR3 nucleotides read TGTGCCAGCGGGCAGGGACAAGAGACCCAGTACTTC. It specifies CASGQGQETQYF.

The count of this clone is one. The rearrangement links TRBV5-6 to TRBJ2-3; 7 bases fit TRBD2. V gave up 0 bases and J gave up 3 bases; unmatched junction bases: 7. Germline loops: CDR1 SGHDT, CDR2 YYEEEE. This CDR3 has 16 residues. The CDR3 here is CASSLGQAGSTDTQYF. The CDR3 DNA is TGTGCCAGCAGCTTGGGACAAGCGGGATCTACAGATACGCAGTATTTT.

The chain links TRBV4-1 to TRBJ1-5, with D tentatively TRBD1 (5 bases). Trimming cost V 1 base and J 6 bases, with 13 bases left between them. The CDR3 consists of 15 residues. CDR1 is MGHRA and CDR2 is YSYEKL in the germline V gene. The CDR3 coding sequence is TGCGCCAGCAGCCAAGGGGACCAGTACAGTCAGCCCCAGCATTTT. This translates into CASSQGDQYSQPQHF.

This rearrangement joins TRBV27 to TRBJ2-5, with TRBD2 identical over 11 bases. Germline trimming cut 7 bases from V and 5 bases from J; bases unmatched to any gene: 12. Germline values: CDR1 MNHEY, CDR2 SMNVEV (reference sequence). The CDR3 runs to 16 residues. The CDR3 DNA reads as TGTGCCAGCAAGGAGCTAGCGGGGGGAAATGGGGAGACCCAGTACTTC. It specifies CASKELAGGNGETQYF.

CDR3 DNA: TGCGCCAGCAGCCTCAAGTGGGGACTCTCACCCTACAATGAGCAGTTCTTC. As protein: CASSLKWGLSPYNEQFF. This chain uses TRBV4-1 with TRBJ2-1; D perhaps matches TRBD2 (6 bases). In germline, CDR1 is MGHRA, CDR2 YSYEKL. The V and J ends lost 4 bases and 2 bases respectively, with 18 bases between them. The CDR3 is 17 amino acids.

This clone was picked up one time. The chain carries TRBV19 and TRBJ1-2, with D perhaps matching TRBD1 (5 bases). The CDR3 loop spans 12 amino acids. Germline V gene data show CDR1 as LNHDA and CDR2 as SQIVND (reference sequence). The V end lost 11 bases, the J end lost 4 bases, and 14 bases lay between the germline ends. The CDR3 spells CAGGDAGYGYTF. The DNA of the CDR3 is TGTGCCGGAGGGGACGCGGGCTATGGCTACACCTTC.

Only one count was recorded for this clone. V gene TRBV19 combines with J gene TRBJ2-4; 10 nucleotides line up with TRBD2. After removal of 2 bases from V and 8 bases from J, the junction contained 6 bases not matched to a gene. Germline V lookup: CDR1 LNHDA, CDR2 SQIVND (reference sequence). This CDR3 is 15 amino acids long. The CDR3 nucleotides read TGTGCCAGTAGTATAACTAGCGGGGTCATGGACATTCAGTACTTC. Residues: CASSITSGVMDIQYF.

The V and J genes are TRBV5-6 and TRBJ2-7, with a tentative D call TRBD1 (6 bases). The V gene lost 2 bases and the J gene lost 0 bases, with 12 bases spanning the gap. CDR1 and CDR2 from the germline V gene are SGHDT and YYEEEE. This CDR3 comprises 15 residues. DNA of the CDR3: TGTGCCAGCAGCTTACATCAGGGGAGCTCCTACGAGCAGTACTTC. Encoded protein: CASSLHQGSSYEQYF.